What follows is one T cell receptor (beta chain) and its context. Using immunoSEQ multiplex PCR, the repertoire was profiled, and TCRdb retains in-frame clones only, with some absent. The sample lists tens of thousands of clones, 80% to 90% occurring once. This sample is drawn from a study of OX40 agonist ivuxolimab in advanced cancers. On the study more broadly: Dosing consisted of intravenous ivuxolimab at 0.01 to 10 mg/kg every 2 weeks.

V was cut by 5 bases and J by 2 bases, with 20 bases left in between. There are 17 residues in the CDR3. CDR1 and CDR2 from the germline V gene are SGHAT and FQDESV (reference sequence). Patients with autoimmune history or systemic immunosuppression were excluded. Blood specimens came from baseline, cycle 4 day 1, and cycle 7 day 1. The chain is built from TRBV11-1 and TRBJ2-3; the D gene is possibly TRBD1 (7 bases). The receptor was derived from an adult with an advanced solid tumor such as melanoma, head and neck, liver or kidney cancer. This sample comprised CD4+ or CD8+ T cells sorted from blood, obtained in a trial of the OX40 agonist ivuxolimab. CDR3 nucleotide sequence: TGTGCCAGCAGCCTCAATACGGCAGGGGGGCTCACAGATACGCAGTATTTT. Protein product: CASSLNTAGGLTDTQYF.